This T cell receptor (beta chain) derives from a study of blood T cells in healthy people across ages. The CDR3 runs 14 residues. The J segment lost 6 bases and the V segment lost 8 bases, leaving 10 bases of the junction unmatched. Looked up from germline, CDR1 is MRHNA and CDR2 is SNTAGT. This clonotype was found a few times. The authors ran a second PCR of about 7 to 12 cycles using a sample-barcoded 5' primer and a J-beta primer mix. TCRdb ran MiXCR on the 5' RACE reads and lists one entry per CDR3 protein. The sample has about 800,000 distinct CDR3 sequences; nearly 60% are singletons. Sequenced: blood. The source of this sequence is a man aged 25 to 40 in good health. The chain uses TRBV6-4 and TRBJ2-4, with 7 positions matching TRBD2. CDR3 sequence (DNA): TGTGCCAGCGGGGACGAGGGACTAAGAAACATTCAGTACTTC. Its protein is CASGDEGLRNIQYF.